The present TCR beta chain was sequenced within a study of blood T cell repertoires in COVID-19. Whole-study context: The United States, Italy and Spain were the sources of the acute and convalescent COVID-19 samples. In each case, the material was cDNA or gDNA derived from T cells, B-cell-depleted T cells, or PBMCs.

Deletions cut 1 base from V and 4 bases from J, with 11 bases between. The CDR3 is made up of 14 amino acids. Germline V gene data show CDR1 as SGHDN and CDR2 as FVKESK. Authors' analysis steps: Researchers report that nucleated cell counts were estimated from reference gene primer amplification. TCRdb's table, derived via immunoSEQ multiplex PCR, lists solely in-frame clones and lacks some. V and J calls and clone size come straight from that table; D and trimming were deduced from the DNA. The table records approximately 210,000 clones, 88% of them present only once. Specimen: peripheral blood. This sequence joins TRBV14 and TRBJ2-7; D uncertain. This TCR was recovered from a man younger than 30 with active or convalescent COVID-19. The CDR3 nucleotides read TGTGCCAGCAGCCAAGTTCGCGGAGCGTACGAGCAGTACTTC. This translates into CASSQVRGAYEQYF.